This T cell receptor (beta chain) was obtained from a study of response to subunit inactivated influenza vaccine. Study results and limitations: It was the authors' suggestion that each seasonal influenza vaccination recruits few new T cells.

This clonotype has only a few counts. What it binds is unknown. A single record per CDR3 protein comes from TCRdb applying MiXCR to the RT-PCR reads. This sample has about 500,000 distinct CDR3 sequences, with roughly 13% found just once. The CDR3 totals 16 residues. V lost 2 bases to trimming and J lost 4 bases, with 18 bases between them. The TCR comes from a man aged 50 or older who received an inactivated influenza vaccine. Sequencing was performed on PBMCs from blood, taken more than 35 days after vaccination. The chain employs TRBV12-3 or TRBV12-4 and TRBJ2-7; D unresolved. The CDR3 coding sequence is TGTGCCAGCAGTTTACGGTCCCTTTTTGGTGATTACGAGCAGTACTTC. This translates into CASSLRSLFGDYEQYF.